This TCR beta chain was identified during a study of blood T cell repertoires in COVID-19. The overall study: COVID-19 samples from acute and convalescent phases originated in the United States, Italy and Spain.

How the authors handled the data: Reference gene primer amplification yielded estimated nucleated cell counts. Profiled with immunoSEQ multiplex PCR; TCRdb holds only in-frame clones, not every one. That table gives V, J and clone size, and the DNA gave D and trimming. The table shows around 58,000 clones, with approximately 80% occurring only once. CDR3 size: 15 residues. Losses at the gene ends were 5 bases for V and 6 bases for J; bases not matched to a gene: 6. Germline CDR1 is SGHAT and CDR2 is FQNNGV. Everyone who took part was 18 to 89 years old, and they came from about two dozen US areas. V is TRBV11-2 and J is TRBJ2-1, with 11 bases that match TRBD1. The material sequenced was PBMCs or T cells enriched from blood (not recorded which). This receptor was taken from a woman aged 40 to 50 with acute COVID-19. The CDR3 loop is CASSPSGTGGNEQFF. Here the CDR3 DNA reads TGTGCCAGCAGCCCGTCCGGGACAGGGGGCAATGAGCAGTTCTTC. Complete variable domain (other parts from reference TRBV11-2 and TRBJ2-1): EAGVAQSPRYKIIEKRQSVAFWCNPISGHATLYWYQQILGQGPKLLIQFQNNGVVDDSQLPKDRFSAERLKGVDSTLKIQPAKLEDSAVYLCASSPSGTGGNEQFFGPGTRLTVL.